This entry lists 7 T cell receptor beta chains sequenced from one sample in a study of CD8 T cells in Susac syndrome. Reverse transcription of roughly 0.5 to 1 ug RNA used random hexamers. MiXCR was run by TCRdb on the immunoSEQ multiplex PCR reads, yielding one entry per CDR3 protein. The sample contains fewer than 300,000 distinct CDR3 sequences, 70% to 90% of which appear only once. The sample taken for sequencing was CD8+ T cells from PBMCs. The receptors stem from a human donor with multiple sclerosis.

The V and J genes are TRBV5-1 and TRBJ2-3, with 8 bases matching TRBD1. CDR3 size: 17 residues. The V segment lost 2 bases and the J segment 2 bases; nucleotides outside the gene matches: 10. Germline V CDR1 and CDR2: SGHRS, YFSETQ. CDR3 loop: CASSFYDGTGDTDTQYF. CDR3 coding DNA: TGCGCCAGCAGCTTCTACGACGGGACAGGCGACACAGATACGCAGTATTTT. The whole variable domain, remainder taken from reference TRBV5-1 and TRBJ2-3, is KAGVTQTPRYLIKTRGQQVTLSCSPISGHRSVSWYQQTPGQGLQFLFEYFSETQRNKGNFPGRFSGRQFSNSRSEMNVSTLELGDSALYLCASSFYDGTGDTDTQYFGPGTRLTVL.

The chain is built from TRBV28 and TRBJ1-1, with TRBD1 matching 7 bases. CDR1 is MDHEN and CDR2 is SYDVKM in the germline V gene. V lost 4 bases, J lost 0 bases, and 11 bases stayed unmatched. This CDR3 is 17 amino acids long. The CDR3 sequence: CASSSIRDSFMNTEAFF. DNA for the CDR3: TGTGCCAGCAGTTCAATCCGGGACAGTTTCATGAACACTGAAGCTTTCTTT.

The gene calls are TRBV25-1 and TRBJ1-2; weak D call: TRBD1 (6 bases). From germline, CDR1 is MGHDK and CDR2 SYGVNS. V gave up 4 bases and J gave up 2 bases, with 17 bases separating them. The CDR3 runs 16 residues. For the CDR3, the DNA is TGTGCCAGCAGTGTTCTGATGGTAACAGGGAACTATGGCTACACCTTC. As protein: CASSVLMVTGNYGYTF.

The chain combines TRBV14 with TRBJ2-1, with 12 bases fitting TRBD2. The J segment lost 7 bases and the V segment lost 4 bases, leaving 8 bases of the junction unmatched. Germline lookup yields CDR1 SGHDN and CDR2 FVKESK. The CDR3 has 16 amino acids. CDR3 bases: TGTGCCAGCAGCCGGTCGACTAGCGGGAGTAGGAATGAGCAGTTCTTC. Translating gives CASSRSTSGSRNEQFF. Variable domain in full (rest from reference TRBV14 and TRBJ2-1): EAGVTQFPSHSVIEKGQTVTLRCDPISGHDNLYWYRRVMGKEIKFLLHFVKESKQDESGMPNNRFLAERTGGTYSTLKVQPAELEDSGVYFCASSRSTSGSRNEQFFGPGTRLTVL.

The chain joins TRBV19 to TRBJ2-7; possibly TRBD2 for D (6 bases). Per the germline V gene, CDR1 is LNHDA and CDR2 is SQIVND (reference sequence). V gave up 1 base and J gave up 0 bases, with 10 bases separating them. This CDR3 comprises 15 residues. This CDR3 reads CASSIAGDSSYEQYF. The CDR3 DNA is TGTGCCAGTAGTATAGCCGGGGACTCCTCCTACGAGCAGTACTTC.

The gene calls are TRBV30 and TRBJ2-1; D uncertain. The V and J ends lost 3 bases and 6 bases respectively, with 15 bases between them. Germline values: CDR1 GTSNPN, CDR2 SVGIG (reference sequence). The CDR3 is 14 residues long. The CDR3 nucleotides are TGTGCCTGGAGACTGACCACTTCAGGCAATGAGCAGTTCTTC. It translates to CAWRLTTSGNEQFF.

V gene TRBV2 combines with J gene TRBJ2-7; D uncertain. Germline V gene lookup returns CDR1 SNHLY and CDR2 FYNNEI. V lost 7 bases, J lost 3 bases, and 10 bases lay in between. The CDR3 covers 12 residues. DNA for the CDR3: TGTGCCAGCATGGGTCCTCACTACGAGCAGTACTTC. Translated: CASMGPHYEQYF.